This TCR beta chain was found in a study of cytomegalovirus exposure and HLA in healthy donors. General observations from the study: Analyses of presence and absence presupposed an approximately uniform sequencing depth across donors. A prior analysis recorded that most TCR beta V segments were productive about 90% or about 30% of the time. Some TCR beta chains (over 150 of them) were listed as cytomegalovirus-associated. Sequencing likely produced, as an artifact, a cluster of highly shared sequence variants.

For this clone: The antigen is not known.

The CDR3 extends over 13 amino acids. Germline CDR1 is SGHAT and CDR2 is FQNNGV. V was clipped by 4 bases and J by 1 base, with 8 bases between them. The PCR had 60 Vbeta and 13 Jbeta primers. The table came from immunoSEQ multiplex PCR; TCRdb's copy has only in-frame clones and leaves some out. This sample has approximately 110,000 clones, with 50% to 70% found just once. V is TRBV11-2 and J is TRBJ2-7; possibly TRBD1 for D (6 bases). This TCR was sampled from a man between 25 and 39 years old in good health and CMV-seropositive. Sequencing input: PBMCs. In DNA, the CDR3 is TGTGCCAGCAGCTCCGACAGGTCCTACGAGCAGTACTTC. Translation gives CASSSDRSYEQYF.